The 10 T cell receptor beta chains given below trace back to one sample, sequenced in a study of T cell responses to AZD1222 COVID-19 vaccine. Only in-frame clones appear in the TCRdb table, and some are missing; sequencing was by immunoSEQ multiplex PCR. Found here are 66,000 or so clones, roughly 78% of them singletons; the top ten hold 23%. The sequencing here drew on peripheral blood, taken on day 0 of MenACWY control vaccination. The receptor source for this set is an adult in good health.

This clone was seen only a few times. V and J are TRBV28 and TRBJ2-7; the match to TRBD2 covers 11 bases. Germline-derived CDR1 and CDR2 are MDHEN and SYDVKM. The CDR3 spans 15 residues. V was clipped by 5 bases and J by 3 bases; unmatched bases: 6. CDR3 coding DNA: TGTGCCAGCAGTCCGGGACTAGCGGTTAACTACGAGCAGTACTTC. Protein: CASSPGLAVNYEQYF.

This chain uses TRBV6-1 with TRBJ1-2; unclear D gene. This CDR3 has 13 amino acids. Trimming removed 2 bases at V and 4 bases at J, with 8 bases between. Per the germline V gene, CDR1 is MNHNS and CDR2 is SASEGT. The CDR3 nucleotides read TGTGCCAGCAGTGAACGATTCACCTATGGCTACACCTTC. It codes for CASSERFTYGYTF.

This clone was picked up a small number of times. This chain joins TRBV2 and TRBJ1-1, with D unclear. Germline CDR1 reads SNHLY; CDR2 reads FYNNEI. There are 14 residues in the CDR3. V lost 7 bases, J lost 1 base, and 13 bases lay in between. CDR3 in DNA: TGTGCCAGCAAGTCGTTCGGGTCGAACACTGAAGCTTTCTTT. Encoded protein: CASKSFGSNTEAFF.

The chain is built from TRBV6-1 and TRBJ1-1; D may be TRBD1 (5 bases). The CDR3 has 15 residues. Trimming cost V 3 bases and J 1 base, with 12 bases left between them. CDR1 and CDR2 (germline): MNHNS, SASEGT. CDR3 nucleotides: TGTGCCAGCAGTGACGTAGGACAACCGAACACTGAAGCTTTCTTT. Amino acid sequence: CASSDVGQPNTEAFF.

In its sample, this clone was seen a few times. CDR3 sequence (DNA): TGCAGCGCTAGGACAGGCACAGATACGCAGTATTTT. Protein sequence: CSARTGTDTQYF. The rearrangement links TRBV29-1 to TRBJ2-3; tentative D call: TRBD1 (6 bases). The V end lost 7 bases, the J end lost 1 base, and 9 bases lay between the germline ends. CDR1 is SQVTM and CDR2 is ANQGSEA in the germline V gene. The CDR3 extends over 12 amino acids.

There are a few counts of this clone. Here the CDR3 reads CASSEGLGTETQYF. In DNA, the CDR3 is TGCGCCAGCAGCGAGGGACTAGGGACGGAGACCCAGTACTTC. The J gene is TRBJ2-5, the V gene TRBV5-1; 8 nucleotides align to TRBD2. CDR1 is SGHRS, CDR2 YFSETQ, per germline. The CDR3 sequence is 14 residues long. The V segment lost 4 bases and the J segment 5 bases; nucleotides outside the gene matches: 7.

This chain joins TRBV10-2 and TRBJ1-3, with D maybe TRBD1 (6 bases). V gave up 10 bases and J gave up 3 bases, with 16 bases separating them. This CDR3 comprises 14 residues. CDR1 is WSHSY, CDR2 SAAADI, per germline. This chain's CDR3 is CATTDSLFGNTIYF. CDR3 nucleotides: TGCGCCACCACGGACAGCCTTTTTGGAAACACCATATATTTT.

V gene TRBV6-6 combines with J gene TRBJ1-2; 9 nucleotides agree with TRBD1. From germline, CDR1 is MNHNY and CDR2 SVGAGI (reference sequence). J lost 4 bases, V lost 4 bases, and 1 base had no gene match. CDR3 length: 13 amino acids. The CDR3 here is CASSSDRGYGYTF. The CDR3 DNA sequence: TGTGCCAGCAGTTCGGACAGGGGCTATGGCTACACCTTC.

The rearrangement links TRBV10-3 to TRBJ1-1; possible D gene TRBD1, 5 bases. The CDR3 extends over 14 amino acids. With 4 bases removed from V and 6 bases from J, the gap between germline ends came to 15 bases. From germline, CDR1 is ENHRY and CDR2 SYGVKD. The CDR3 DNA reads as TGTGCCATCAGTGTCGGGACGGCTAGGGCTGAAGCTTTCTTT. Its translation: CAISVGTARAEAFF.

The sample holds one count of this clone. V gene TRBV7-2 combines with J gene TRBJ1-5; the D is unclear. The CDR3 is 15 residues long. CDR1 SGHTA and CDR2 FQGNSA come from the germline V gene. The germline V and J ends were trimmed by 3 bases and 0 bases, with 9 bases remaining between them. The CDR3 spells CASSLSRGSNQPQHF. The CDR3 DNA reads TGTGCCAGCAGCTTGTCCCGGGGTAGCAATCAGCCCCAGCATTTT.